This passage covers 11 T cell receptor beta chains from one sample sequenced in a study of monozygotic twins with inflammatory bowel disease. One entry per CDR3 protein, without DNA, is what TCRdb gives after re-calling the 5' RACE reads. Its listing shows some 400,000 distinct CDR3 sequences. The sequencing input was blood. Receptors were obtained from a human donor with ulcerative colitis or Crohn's disease, or a healthy co-twin of an affected twin (not recorded which).

This chain joins TRBV20-1 and TRBJ2-7; the TRBD2 assignment by TCRdb is unverifiable without DNA. The germline V gene has CDR1 DFQATT and CDR2 SNEGSKA (reference sequence). The CDR3 loop spans 13 amino acids. CDR3 sequence reads: CSARREFSYEQYF.

V usage is TRBV5-1 and J usage is TRBJ2-1; TCRdb gives TRBD2 as the D gene, but with no DNA this cannot be confirmed. The length of the CDR3 is 15 residues. Germline V CDR1 and CDR2: SGHRS, YFSETQ. The CDR3 is CASSLDKGWANEQFF.

The CDR3 sequence: CASSWDSNYGYTF. The rearrangement uses TRBV6-5 and TRBJ1-2; there is no DNA to check the TCRdb D call of TRBD1. CDR1 and CDR2 from the germline V gene are MNHEY and SVGAGI. The CDR3 is 13 amino acids.

This rearrangement joins TRBV7-8 to TRBJ2-7; the D gene TCRdb calls, TRBD1, cannot be checked with no DNA. This CDR3 spans 13 amino acids. Looked up from germline, CDR1 is SGHVS and CDR2 is FQNEAQ. CDR3 loop: CASSRVQSYEQYF.

Here the CDR3 reads CSARDHWRGGLTDTQYF. V is TRBV20-1 and J is TRBJ2-3; no DNA is available, so the TRBD2 call from TCRdb remains unchecked. The CDR3 has 17 residues. The V gene's germline CDR1 is DFQATT and CDR2 SNEGSKA (reference sequence).

The chain combines TRBV6-1 with TRBJ1-1; the TCRdb D gene call, TRBD1, has no DNA to confirm it. Germline V lookup: CDR1 MNHNS, CDR2 SASEGT. This CDR3 is 14 amino acids long. CDR3 in amino acids: CASSVQESGTEAFF.

The chain employs TRBV20-1 and TRBJ2-3; the TRBD1 assignment by TCRdb is unverifiable without DNA. CDR1 is DFQATT and CDR2 is SNEGSKA in the germline V gene (reference sequence). The CDR3 consists of 14 residues. This chain's CDR3 is CSAAQGQGTDTQYF.

The chain recombines TRBV28 with TRBJ2-7; TCRdb selects TRBD2, and the lack of DNA leaves this call unchecked. CDR3 length equals 15 residues. CDR1 and CDR2 (germline): MDHEN, SYDVKM. The CDR3 region is CASSLSGLAGDEQYF.

This chain connects TRBV6-6 to TRBJ2-5; TCRdb gives TRBD2 as the D gene, but with no DNA this cannot be confirmed. The V gene's germline CDR1 is MNHNY and CDR2 SVGAGI (reference sequence). This CDR3 is 12 amino acids long. The CDR3 is CASEGNQETQYF.

V and J are TRBV5-1 and TRBJ1-2. The CDR3 length is 16 residues. Per the germline V gene, CDR1 is SGHRS and CDR2 is YFSETQ. This CDR3 reads CASSLAGQVVNYGYTF.

The V call is TRBV20-1, the J call TRBJ2-3; the TCRdb call, TRBD1, lacks DNA for checking. Germline values: CDR1 DFQATT, CDR2 SNEGSKA (reference sequence). The CDR3 has 17 residues. The CDR3 reads CSAGGQGTPGRTDTQYF.